Following are 14 T cell receptor beta chains from one sample sequenced in a study of molecular identifiers for immune sequencing clone quantification. TCRdb reprocessed the PCR reads with MiXCR, giving one entry per CDR3 protein. This sample has about half a million distinct CDR3 sequences; roughly a fifth occur once, and the top ten carry about 0.8%. Sequencing was carried out using naive CD8+ T cells from blood, with Jurkat cell RNA spiked in. This sample's subset: FACS-sorted CD8+CD4-CCR7+CD45RA+ naive T cells. These receptor sequences come from a human donor in good health. Some libraries in this study had Jurkat cell RNA spiked in.

This clonotype was recorded at least ten times. The chain is built from TRBV29-1 and TRBJ2-2; weak D call: TRBD1 (6 bases). The CDR3 has 11 residues. The V end was cut by 3 bases, the J end by 7 bases, with 6 bases between. CDR1 is SQVTM, CDR2 ANQGSEA, per germline. The DNA for the CDR3 is TGCAGCGTTGAGGACAGCGGGGAGCTGTTTTTT. This codes for CSVEDSGELFF.

The chain's CDR3 is CASSQGQAQPQHF. The CDR3 bases are TGCGCCAGCAGCCAAGGGCAGGCCCAGCCCCAGCATTTT. This chain links TRBV4-3 with TRBJ1-5; no clear D. Trimming pared 1 base from V and 7 bases from J, leaving 8 bases between. The germline V gene encodes CDR1 LGHNA and CDR2 YSLEER. This CDR3 region has 13 residues.

This clonotype was found a few times. The chain is built from TRBV20-1 and TRBJ2-7; perhaps TRBD2 as D (5 bases). CDR3 length: 15 amino acids. Trimming left V 0 bases short and J 0 bases short, with 12 bases between. Germline V CDR1 and CDR2: DFQATT, SNEGSKA (reference sequence). In DNA, the CDR3 is TGCAGTGCTAGAGATGAGGGCCTGGACTCCTACGAGCAGTACTTC. This gives the protein CSARDEGLDSYEQYF.

This clonotype was recorded at least ten times. The chain joins TRBV4-3 to TRBJ1-1; D remains unclear. CDR1 LGHNA and CDR2 YSLEER come from the germline V gene. Trimming cost V 0 bases and J 1 base, with 12 bases left between them. This CDR3 region has 16 residues. CDR3 bases: TGCGCCAGCAGCCAAGATTCCACAAGACAGAACACTGAAGCTTTCTTT. Protein: CASSQDSTRQNTEAFF.

This clonotype has more than one count but fewer than ten. The CDR3 loop reads CASSPQEGTVENIQYF. For the CDR3, the DNA is TGTGCCAGCAGCCCTCAAGAAGGGACAGTTGAAAACATTCAGTACTTC. The chain links TRBV6-5 to TRBJ2-4, with 7 bases fitting TRBD1. The V gene's germline CDR1 is MNHEY and CDR2 SVGAGI. The V gene end was trimmed by 6 bases and the J gene end by 5 bases; junction bases not matched to a gene: 13. This CDR3 is built from 16 residues.

This clonotype was found many times. The chain links TRBV20-1 to TRBJ1-5; D call uncertain. The V end was cut by 2 bases, the J end by 5 bases, with 19 bases between. The length of the CDR3 is 16 residues. Germline CDR1 is DFQATT and CDR2 is SNEGSKA (reference sequence). For the CDR3, the DNA is TGCAGTGCTAGAAATACCCTCGAGGGATTAGATCAGCCCCAGCATTTT. The encoded protein is CSARNTLEGLDQPQHF.

This clonotype was detected many times. The chain employs TRBV4-1 and TRBJ1-1; the D gene is possibly TRBD1 (6 bases). V shed 1 base and J shed 5 bases, with 17 bases lying between them. Germline V gives CDR1 MGHRA, CDR2 YSYEKL. The CDR3 is made up of 16 amino acids. The CDR3 sequence: CASSQVGQQGGTEAFF. The CDR3 DNA reads TGCGCCAGCAGCCAAGTAGGCCAACAGGGAGGGACTGAAGCTTTCTTT.

The J gene is TRBJ2-5, the V gene TRBV12-3 or TRBV12-4; 7 bases align to TRBD1. The CDR3 loop spans 13 amino acids. Trimming at V came to 6 bases and at J to 4 bases, leaving 5 bases not matched to a gene. In DNA, the CDR3 is TGTGCCAGCAGCCCCGGGACAGCAGAGACCCAGTACTTC. Protein product: CASSPGTAETQYF.

Ten or more counts support this clonotype. The chain carries TRBV14 and TRBJ1-1; D remains ambiguous. CDR3 length equals 15 residues. Germline CDR1 and CDR2: SGHDN and FVKESK. Trimming took off 1 base at V and 0 bases at J, with 9 bases between the two ends. CDR3 DNA sequence: TGTGCCAGCAGCCAAGGGGGAGGGATGAACACTGAAGCTTTCTTT. As protein: CASSQGGGMNTEAFF.

The V call is TRBV4-1, the J call TRBJ1-5, with a tentative D call TRBD1 (6 bases). The V gene lost 1 base and the J gene lost 6 bases, with 10 bases spanning the gap. Per germline, CDR1 MGHRA and CDR2 YSYEKL. The CDR3 spans 14 residues. CDR3 amino acids: CASSQAQGSQPQHF. Here the CDR3 DNA reads TGCGCCAGCAGCCAAGCACAGGGTAGTCAGCCCCAGCATTTT.

The chain has TRBV4-1 and TRBJ2-7; 7 bases agree with TRBD2. The CDR3 totals 14 residues. The germline V gene encodes CDR1 MGHRA and CDR2 YSYEKL. J was trimmed by 1 base and V by 5 bases; bases with no gene match: 5. The CDR3 DNA follows: TGCGCCAGCAGCGTGAGGGAGGGATCCTACGAGCAGTACTTC. Amino acid sequence: CASSVREGSYEQYF.

There are a few counts of this clonotype. J is TRBJ1-1 and V is TRBV11-2; 7 bases match TRBD1. Germline assignment: CDR1 SGHAT and CDR2 FQNNGV. The CDR3 is 15 amino acids. V shed 7 bases and J 3 bases; nucleotides not matched to a gene: 11. The CDR3 DNA is TGTGCCAGCATCAGACACAGGGGCCCCTACACTGAAGCTTTCTTT. This gives the protein CASIRHRGPYTEAFF. Together with reference TRBV11-2 and TRBJ1-1, the CDR3 gives the full variable domain: EAGVAQSPRYKIIEKRQSVAFWCNPISGHATLYWYQQILGQGPKLLIQFQNNGVVDDSQLPKDRFSAERLKGVDSTLKIQPAKLEDSAVYLCASIRHRGPYTEAFFGQGTRLTVV.

This clonotype was counted a few times. The gene calls are TRBV5-4 and TRBJ2-2; TRBD1 is a possible D gene (6 bases). The CDR3 extends over 16 amino acids. Germline assignment: CDR1 SGHNT and CDR2 YYREEE (reference sequence). The ends were cut back, 0 bases at V and 0 bases at J, with 9 bases in the middle. The CDR3 DNA reads TGTGCCAGCAGCTTGGACGGACAGTCGAACACCGGGGAGCTGTTTTTT. As protein: CASSLDGQSNTGELFF.

This clonotype was seen more than once but under ten times. This rearrangement joins TRBV10-3 to TRBJ2-2; D tentatively reads TRBD1 or TRBD2 (5 bases each). Germline CDR1 reads ENHRY; CDR2 reads SYGVKD. Trimming stripped 2 bases from V and 6 bases from J, with 7 bases between. The CDR3 contains 13 residues. CDR3 bases: TGTGCCATCAGTGAGATGGGGGCCGGGGAGCTGTTTTTT. Protein product: CAISEMGAGELFF.